One T cell receptor (beta chain) is described in this entry. Its antigen is not identified. The CDR3 has 16 residues. TCRdb keeps only in-frame clones here, not all; method: immunoSEQ multiplex PCR. The sample contains about 220,000 clones, approximately 88% of which appear only once. Treatment specified: some 20 received Ad26.COV2.S at low or high dose, single or two shots; 5 received placebo; per-sample allocation not given. Collection of the samples took place on day 63 after the first injection of vaccine or placebo. The data originate from a study of Ad26.COV2.S vaccination and SARS-CoV-2 variants. Study-level results: Vaccinated individuals (as opposed to placebo recipients) had higher spike-specific TCR breadth.

The sample in question was peripheral blood, obtained in a trial of Ad26.COV2.S vaccine versus placebo. The V and J genes are TRBV21-1 and TRBJ2-3; the D call of TRBD1 is as the table states it, not checked on the DNA. TRBV21-1 counts as a pseudogene. The receptor was derived from a person between 18 and 65 years old who received the Ad26.COV2.S COVID-19 vaccine or a placebo. CDR3: CASSRQGAEGEDTQYF. The CDR3 nucleotides are TGTGCCAGCAGCAGACAGGGGGCTGAAGGGGAAGATACGCAGTATTTT.